These 16 T cell receptor beta chains originate from one sample sequenced in a study of control samples from healthy donors and cancer patients. Using immunoSEQ multiplex PCR, the repertoire was profiled, and TCRdb retains in-frame clones only, with some absent. Among some 39,000 clones listed, around four fifths were seen once. The sequenced material came from PBMCs. The receptors stem from an older woman with lung cancer.

The rearrangement uses TRBV2 and TRBJ2-2, with 10 nucleotides matching TRBD2. The CDR3 is made up of 15 amino acids. Germline loops: CDR1 SNHLY, CDR2 FYNNEI. V was clipped by 5 bases and J by 5 bases; unmatched bases: 5. The chain's CDR3 is CASSPSGGPTGELFF. CDR3 in DNA: TGTGCCAGCAGTCCTAGCGGGGGCCCAACCGGGGAGCTGTTTTTT.

V and J are TRBV5-5 and TRBJ2-5; possibly TRBD2 for D (6 bases). V was trimmed by 1 base and J by 6 bases, leaving 16 bases between them. The CDR3 runs 15 residues. CDR1 and CDR2 (germline): SGHKS, YYEKEE (reference sequence). The CDR3 here is CASSLSGTAMKTQYF. The CDR3 coding sequence is TGTGCCAGCAGCTTGTCCGGGACTGCTATGAAGACCCAGTACTTC.

V gene TRBV2 combines with J gene TRBJ2-7; 8 bases are a match to TRBD1. There are 13 residues in the CDR3. Germline V gene data show CDR1 as SNHLY and CDR2 as FYNNEI. V lost 10 bases to trimming and J lost 5 bases; unmatched junction nucleotides: 10. CDR3 region: CATLDRVQNEQYF. The CDR3 region has the DNA TGTGCCACCCTGGACAGGGTACAGAACGAGCAGTACTTC.

This sequence joins TRBV5-1 and TRBJ1-4; 10 bases fit TRBD1. The CDR3 extends over 15 amino acids. The V gene end was trimmed by 1 base and the J gene end by 8 bases; junction bases not matched to a gene: 5. Germline V gene sequence: CDR1 SGHRS, CDR2 YFSETQ. The CDR3 sequence: CASSLTGTGEEKLFF. Written as DNA, the CDR3 is TGCGCCAGCAGCTTGACCGGGACAGGGGAAGAAAAACTGTTTTTT.

The J gene is TRBJ1-3, the V gene TRBV4-1, with 7 bases matching TRBD1. This CDR3 spans 18 amino acids. Germline V gene data show CDR1 as MGHRA and CDR2 as YSYEKL. V lost 4 bases to trimming and J lost 0 bases; unmatched junction nucleotides: 12. The CDR3 DNA reads as TGCGCCAGCAGCCGTGACAGGGAAGCCCTCTCCTCTGGAAACACCATATATTTT. It encodes CASSRDREALSSGNTIYF.

The sample holds one count of this clone. J is TRBJ1-1 and V is TRBV10-3; D may be TRBD1 (6 bases). The germline V gene has CDR1 ENHRY and CDR2 SYGVKD. V was clipped by 0 bases and J by 4 bases, with 9 bases between them. CDR3 length equals 14 residues. The CDR3 nucleotides are TGTGCCATCAGTGAGTCCGCGGGGGCCACTGAAGCTTTCTTT. As protein: CAISESAGATEAFF.

The rearrangement links TRBV5-4 to TRBJ1-6, with unresolved D. V was clipped by 0 bases and J by 1 base, with 8 bases between them. The CDR3 has 16 amino acids. The germline CDR1 and CDR2 sequences are SGHNT and YYREEE (reference sequence). CDR3 protein: CASSLEGGSYNSPLHF. In DNA form, the CDR3 reads TGTGCCAGCAGCTTGGAGGGTGGGTCCTATAATTCACCCCTCCACTTT.

This clone was detected only a few times. The V and J genes are TRBV28 and TRBJ2-7; D uncertain. This CDR3 is built from 12 residues. The germline V gene has CDR1 MDHEN and CDR2 SYDVKM. V was cut by 5 bases and J by 2 bases, with 7 bases left in between. The CDR3 sequence is CASSTITYEQYF. In DNA, the CDR3 is TGTGCCAGCAGTACCATTACCTACGAGCAGTACTTC.

The chain employs TRBV3-1 (or the pseudogene TRBV3-2) and TRBJ2-5; 8 bases fit TRBD2. CDR1 and CDR2 from the germline V gene are LGHDT and YNNKEL (reference sequence). The CDR3 consists of 15 residues. The V gene end was trimmed by 0 bases and the J gene end by 5 bases; junction bases not matched to a gene: 5. CDR3 sequence: CASSQEAGGAETQYF. The CDR3, as DNA: TGTGCCAGCAGCCAAGAGGCGGGAGGTGCGGAGACCCAGTACTTC.

This clone came up a few times. This chain uses TRBV28 with TRBJ1-2; D call uncertain. Looked up from germline, CDR1 is MDHEN and CDR2 is SYDVKM. The CDR3 totals 11 residues. Trimming stripped 4 bases from V and 2 bases from J, with 2 bases between. The CDR3 DNA follows: TGTGCCAGCAGTTCAAACTATGGCTACACCTTC. This translates into CASSSNYGYTF.

V usage is TRBV14 and J usage is TRBJ2-7, with D perhaps matching TRBD2 (6 bases). The CDR3 totals 14 residues. Germline values: CDR1 SGHDN, CDR2 FVKESK. With 1 base removed from V and 3 bases from J, the gap between germline ends came to 10 bases. CDR3 in DNA: TGTGCCAGCAGCCAAGTTCGGGGAGGCTACGAGCAGTACTTC. This translates into CASSQVRGGYEQYF.

The chain combines TRBV7-9 with TRBJ2-2; 7 positions agree with TRBD2. The CDR3 extends over 15 amino acids. CDR1 and CDR2 (germline): SEHNR, FQNEAQ (reference sequence). The V segment lost 5 bases and the J segment 5 bases; nucleotides outside the gene matches: 8. The CDR3 region is CASSQTGGSTGELFF. The CDR3 nucleotides read TGTGCCAGCAGCCAAACGGGGGGATCTACCGGGGAGCTGTTTTTT.

Written as DNA, the CDR3 is TGTGCCAGCAGTACAACCCCAGGGGGCGATGGCTACACCTTC. It is translated as CASSTTPGGDGYTF. The gene calls are TRBV3-1 (or the pseudogene TRBV3-2) and TRBJ1-2, with 8 bases identical to TRBD1. Germline V lookup: CDR1 LGHDT, CDR2 YNNKEL (reference sequence). The CDR3 totals 14 residues. V gave up 6 bases and J gave up 6 bases; unmatched junction bases: 9.

Concerning this clone itself: This sample also contains other DNA sequences that code for the same CDR3. The gene calls are TRBV6-4 and TRBJ2-1; D gene unclear. CDR3 length: 13 amino acids. V was clipped by 0 bases and J by 10 bases, with 10 bases between them. In germline, CDR1 is MRHNA, CDR2 SNTAGT. CDR3 nucleotides: TGTGCCAGCAGTGACTCAAGAGTTGGGGAGCAGTTCTTC. Its protein is CASSDSRVGEQFF.

The V call is TRBV5-1, the J call TRBJ1-1; D not certain. The germline gives CDR1 SGHRS, CDR2 YFSETQ. Trimming removed 4 bases from V and 0 bases from J, with 13 bases in between. The CDR3 length is 15 residues. CDR3: CASSPAEVLNTEAFF. In nucleotides, the CDR3 is TGCGCCAGCAGCCCGGCGGAGGTCTTGAACACTGAAGCTTTCTTT.

This sequence joins TRBV5-8 and TRBJ2-5, with D unresolved. Trimming removed 4 bases from V and 0 bases from J, with 4 bases in between. This CDR3 region has 12 residues. CDR1 SGHTS and CDR2 YDEGEE come from the germline V gene. CDR3 sequence (DNA): TGTGCCAGCAGCCCTTACCAAGAGACCCAGTACTTC. It translates to CASSPYQETQYF.